This is a list of T cell receptor beta chains from one sample in a study of shared clonotypes between healthy human individuals. The assay was immunoSEQ multiplex PCR, and TCRdb's table has in-frame clones only and misses some. The table includes about 610,000 clones, roughly 97% detected once. The sequenced sample consisted of naive CD4+ T cells sorted from blood. The receptor set was obtained from a woman aged 25 to 39 in good health. The CDR3 runs from the conserved cysteine through the conserved F or W. A D gene is named only where the DNA matches it firmly. A clone size is listed for some rows: how often the clone was seen (once, few, many), or a class if it is expanded.

j_call: TRBJ2-2; d_call: NA; cdr3_length: 14; v_call: TRBV5-1; clone_size: NA; cdr3_nt: TGCGCCAGCAGCTTGGGAGTAGGGGCCGGGGAGCTGTTTTTT; cdr3_aa: CASSLGVGAGELFF
j_call: TRBJ1-1; d_call: NA; cdr3_length: 15; v_call: TRBV5-1; clone_size: NA; cdr3_nt: TGCGCCAGCAGCTTCCCACCGAATCAGGGCGCTGAAGCTTTCTTT; cdr3_aa: CASSFPPNQGAEAFF
j_call: TRBJ2-7; d_call: NA; cdr3_length: 13; v_call: TRBV19; clone_size: NA; cdr3_nt: TGTGCCAGTAGTCGCGGGACAAACTACGAGCAGTACTTC; cdr3_aa: CASSRGTNYEQYF
j_call: TRBJ1-2; d_call: NA; cdr3_length: 12; v_call: TRBV19; clone_size: NA; cdr3_nt: TGTGCCAGTAGTATTTTGGGTTATGGCTACACCTTC; cdr3_aa: CASSILGYGYTF
j_call: TRBJ1-4; d_call: NA; cdr3_length: 17; v_call: TRBV7-3; clone_size: NA; cdr3_nt: TGTGCCAGCAGCCCACATCTGTTGCCAGGGAGTTCGGAAAAACTGTTTTTT; cdr3_aa: CASSPHLLPGSSEKLFF
j_call: TRBJ2-5; d_call: TRBD2; cdr3_length: 12; v_call: TRBV6-5; clone_size: once; cdr3_nt: TGTGCCATCCTAGCGGGAGCGAAGACCCAGTACTTC; cdr3_aa: CAILAGAKTQYF
j_call: TRBJ2-5; d_call: NA; cdr3_length: 15; v_call: TRBV29-1; clone_size: NA; cdr3_nt: TGCAGCGTAGATCACAGGGACTTGGTTGGAGAGACCCAGTACTTC; cdr3_aa: CSVDHRDLVGETQYF
j_call: TRBJ1-3; d_call: NA; cdr3_length: 14; v_call: TRBV6-6; clone_size: NA; cdr3_nt: TGTGCCACCGTGTGGGGGGCCTCCGGAGGCACCATATATTTT; cdr3_aa: CATVWGASGGTIYF
j_call: TRBJ1-2; d_call: NA; cdr3_length: 14; v_call: TRBV7-2; clone_size: NA; cdr3_nt: TGTGCCAGCAGCTTAGCGCTGGGGACGTATGGCTACACCTTC; cdr3_aa: CASSLALGTYGYTF
j_call: TRBJ2-1; d_call: NA; cdr3_length: 16; v_call: TRBV6-4; clone_size: NA; cdr3_nt: TGTGCCAGCATCACCGGGGTGGCTGGCTTTTATTATGAGCAGTTCTTC; cdr3_aa: CASITGVAGFYYEQFF
j_call: TRBJ2-5; d_call: NA; cdr3_length: 13; v_call: TRBV5-1; clone_size: NA; cdr3_nt: TGCGCCAGCAGCCCGCAGGGCCAAGAGACCCAGTACTTC; cdr3_aa: CASSPQGQETQYF
j_call: TRBJ2-5; d_call: TRBD1; cdr3_length: 16; v_call: TRBV7-3; clone_size: NA; cdr3_nt: TGTGCCAGCAGCCCAAGGGGACAGGGGGCGAGGGAGACCCAGTACTTC; cdr3_aa: CASSPRGQGARETQYF
j_call: TRBJ1-3; d_call: TRBD1; cdr3_length: 14; v_call: TRBV2; clone_size: NA; cdr3_nt: TGTGCCAGCAGGTACAGGGGTACTGGAAACACCATATATTTT; cdr3_aa: CASRYRGTGNTIYF
j_call: TRBJ2-2; d_call: NA; cdr3_length: 13; v_call: TRBV5-1; clone_size: NA; cdr3_nt: TGCGCCAGCAGCTTGGCAGACACCGGGGAGCTGTTTTTT; cdr3_aa: CASSLADTGELFF
j_call: TRBJ2-3; d_call: NA; cdr3_length: 12; v_call: TRBV30; clone_size: NA; cdr3_nt: TGTGCCTGGAGTCTGTTGGAAGATACGCAGTATTTT; cdr3_aa: CAWSLLEDTQYF
j_call: TRBJ1-1; d_call: NA; cdr3_length: 15; v_call: TRBV5-1; clone_size: NA; cdr3_nt: TGCGCCAGCAGCTTGGCCGGGGGGGCTGGCACTGAAGCTTTCTTT; cdr3_aa: CASSLAGGAGTEAFF
j_call: TRBJ1-2; d_call: NA; cdr3_length: 18; v_call: TRBV9; clone_size: NA; cdr3_nt: TGTGCCAGCAGCGTTCACGAGGGGGGCAACGGCGCTAACTATGGCTACACCTTC; cdr3_aa: CASSVHEGGNGANYGYTF
j_call: TRBJ2-7; d_call: NA; cdr3_length: 14; v_call: TRBV10-2; clone_size: once; cdr3_nt: TGCGCCAGCAGGGGGTCCTCACTTACCAACGAGCAGTACTTC; cdr3_aa: CASRGSSLTNEQYF
j_call: TRBJ2-3; d_call: NA; cdr3_length: 15; v_call: TRBV19; clone_size: NA; cdr3_nt: TGTGCCAGCAAGGGGGTCAGGGCGGAGACAGATACGCAGTATTTT; cdr3_aa: CASKGVRAETDTQYF
j_call: TRBJ2-5; d_call: NA; cdr3_length: 10; v_call: TRBV10-3; clone_size: NA; cdr3_nt: TGTGCCGCTGGAGGGGAGACCCAGTACTTC; cdr3_aa: CAAGGETQYF
j_call: TRBJ1-1; d_call: NA; cdr3_length: 15; v_call: TRBV7-9; clone_size: once; cdr3_nt: TGTGCCAGCAGGGGAGACTTCAGGATAGTGACTGAAGCTTTCTTT; cdr3_aa: CASRGDFRIVTEAFF
j_call: TRBJ2-7; d_call: NA; cdr3_length: 12; v_call: TRBV28; clone_size: NA; cdr3_nt: TGTGCCAGCAGTTGGGGAGGCTACGAGCAGTACTTC; cdr3_aa: CASSWGGYEQYF
j_call: TRBJ2-1; d_call: TRBD2; cdr3_length: 15; v_call: TRBV11-2; clone_size: NA; cdr3_nt: TGTGCCAGCAGCGGGACTAGCGGGAGCGGCAATGAGCAGTTCTTC; cdr3_aa: CASSGTSGSGNEQFF
j_call: TRBJ2-1; d_call: TRBD2; cdr3_length: 15; v_call: TRBV10-2; clone_size: NA; cdr3_nt: TGCGCCAGCAGGGCGACTAGCGGGAGGGTCAATGAGCAGTTCTTC; cdr3_aa: CASRATSGRVNEQFF
j_call: TRBJ2-3; d_call: NA; cdr3_length: 15; v_call: TRBV19; clone_size: NA; cdr3_nt: TGTGCCAGTAGTAACCCGGGCAGGGCGGCAGATACGCAGTATTTT; cdr3_aa: CASSNPGRAADTQYF
j_call: TRBJ2-1; d_call: TRBD2; cdr3_length: 14; v_call: TRBV4-1; clone_size: NA; cdr3_nt: TGCGCCAGCAGCCACCTAGCGGATACGAATGAGCAGTTCTTC; cdr3_aa: CASSHLADTNEQFF
j_call: TRBJ2-7; d_call: NA; cdr3_length: 13; v_call: TRBV19; clone_size: NA; cdr3_nt: TGTGCCAGTAGAGACCTCAACTCCTACGAGCAGTACTTC; cdr3_aa: CASRDLNSYEQYF
j_call: TRBJ1-2; d_call: NA; cdr3_length: 14; v_call: TRBV28; clone_size: NA; cdr3_nt: TGTGCCAGCGTAACCGGACAGATTAACTATGGCTACACCTTC; cdr3_aa: CASVTGQINYGYTF
j_call: TRBJ1-1; d_call: NA; cdr3_length: 13; v_call: TRBV2; clone_size: NA; cdr3_nt: TGTGCCAGCAGAATAAGGGGGGCAACTGAAGCTTTCTTT; cdr3_aa: CASRIRGATEAFF
j_call: TRBJ2-7; d_call: TRBD1; cdr3_length: 16; v_call: TRBV5-1; clone_size: NA; cdr3_nt: TGCGCCAGCAGCTTAAATACAGGGGGCGCTTCCTACGAGCAGTACTTC; cdr3_aa: CASSLNTGGASYEQYF
j_call: TRBJ2-5; d_call: TRBD2; cdr3_length: 15; v_call: TRBV6-5; clone_size: NA; cdr3_nt: TGTGCCAGCAGTTACGAGCGGGAGGGCCCAGAGACCCAGTACTTC; cdr3_aa: CASSYEREGPETQYF
j_call: TRBJ2-1; d_call: NA; cdr3_length: 14; v_call: TRBV29-1; clone_size: NA; cdr3_nt: TGCAGCGGTGTCCTGGACGCGCACGGCAATGAGCAGTTCTTC; cdr3_aa: CSGVLDAHGNEQFF
j_call: TRBJ1-1; d_call: NA; cdr3_length: 14; v_call: TRBV28; clone_size: NA; cdr3_nt: TGTGCCAGCAGTCTATCGACAGGGAACACTGAAGCTTTCTTT; cdr3_aa: CASSLSTGNTEAFF
j_call: TRBJ2-7; d_call: TRBD1; cdr3_length: 18; v_call: TRBV7-9; clone_size: NA; cdr3_nt: TGTGCCAGCAGCTTAGGCGCCGTAAGTGACAGGGTCCCCTACGAGCAGTACTTC; cdr3_aa: CASSLGAVSDRVPYEQYF
j_call: TRBJ2-7; d_call: NA; cdr3_length: 13; v_call: TRBV28; clone_size: NA; cdr3_nt: TGTGCCAGCAGCCCCGGACAGTCGTACGAGCAGTACTTC; cdr3_aa: CASSPGQSYEQYF
j_call: TRBJ2-7; d_call: NA; cdr3_length: 13; v_call: TRBV29-1; clone_size: NA; cdr3_nt: TGCAGCGTTGATGGTCCGGGAGCCCTCGAGCAGTACTTC; cdr3_aa: CSVDGPGALEQYF
j_call: TRBJ2-7; d_call: TRBD2; cdr3_length: 14; v_call: TRBV6-1; clone_size: NA; cdr3_nt: TGTGCCAGCAGGAGTCTAGCGGGAGCCTACGAGCAGTACTTC; cdr3_aa: CASRSLAGAYEQYF
j_call: TRBJ2-5; d_call: TRBD2; cdr3_length: 16; v_call: TRBV5-4; clone_size: NA; cdr3_nt: TGTGCCAGCAGTCATAGCGGGGGTCAAGGTGGGGAGACCCAGTACTTC; cdr3_aa: CASSHSGGQGGETQYF
j_call: TRBJ1-4; d_call: NA; cdr3_length: 15; v_call: TRBV18; clone_size: NA; cdr3_nt: TGTGCCAGCTCACAGGGGGTGTCTCCCAATGAAAAACTGTTTTTT; cdr3_aa: CASSQGVSPNEKLFF
j_call: TRBJ2-1; d_call: TRBD1; cdr3_length: 14; v_call: TRBV6-5; clone_size: NA; cdr3_nt: TGTGCCAGCAGTTATGACAGGGGGTACGATGAGCAGTTCTTC; cdr3_aa: CASSYDRGYDEQFF
j_call: TRBJ1-2; d_call: NA; cdr3_length: 16; v_call: TRBV11-2; clone_size: NA; cdr3_nt: TGTGCCAGCAGCTCGGGACACCAGAAAGCTTACTATGGCTACACCTTC; cdr3_aa: CASSSGHQKAYYGYTF